Reported below is one T cell receptor beta chain. The data originate from a study of T cells expressing NK-cell markers. TCRdb reprocessed the 5' RACE reads and keeps a single row for each CDR3 protein, giving no DNA. The sample's table shows 550,000 to 600,000 distinct CDR3 sequences. CDR3 length: 11 residues. Germline V gives CDR1 MDHEN, CDR2 SYDVKM. The chain recombines TRBV28 with TRBJ1-5. This sequence was found in a man younger than 35 in good health. The specimen sequenced was blood T cells: a sorted CD56 or NKG2C T cell subset, CD4+ or CD8+ T cells, or bulk PBMC T cells (not recorded which). The CDR3 is CASRGSQPQHF. The full variable domain, rest sourced from reference TRBV28 and TRBJ1-5, is DVKVTQSSRYLVKRTGEKVFLECVQDMDHENMFWYRQDPGLGLRLIYFSYDVKMKEKGDIPEGYSVSREKKERFSLILESASTNQTSMYLCASRGSQPQHFGDGTRLSIL.